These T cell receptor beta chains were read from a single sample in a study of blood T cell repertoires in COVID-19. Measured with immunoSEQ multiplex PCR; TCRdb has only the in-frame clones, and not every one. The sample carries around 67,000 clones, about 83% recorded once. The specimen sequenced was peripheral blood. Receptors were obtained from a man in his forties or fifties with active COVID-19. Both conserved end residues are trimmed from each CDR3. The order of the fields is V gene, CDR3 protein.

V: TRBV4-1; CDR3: ASSQKGGATNEKLF
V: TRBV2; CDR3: ASRWGHSYNSPLH
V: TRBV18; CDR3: ASSPPNEETQY
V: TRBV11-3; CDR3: ASSLDRPGLAGGTDTQY
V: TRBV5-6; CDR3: ASSLLGQGDNEQF
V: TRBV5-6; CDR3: ASSWSSGELF
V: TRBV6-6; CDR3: ASSKTSGLDTQY
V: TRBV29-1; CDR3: SGWTGEVDAGYT
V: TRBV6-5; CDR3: ASSYRDRDYNEQF
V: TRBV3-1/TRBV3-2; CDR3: ASSQQISGGFGETQY